These 9 T cell receptor beta chains share one sample of origin, sequenced in a study of blood T cells in healthy people across ages. A second about 7 to 11 cycle PCR used barcoded and J-beta primers. From the 5' RACE reads, TCRdb called clonotypes with MiXCR, one entry per CDR3 protein. The table has approximately 850,000 distinct CDR3 sequences, roughly 50% seen once. The sample consisted of blood. Receptors were obtained from a man aged 30 to 39 in good health.

This rearrangement joins TRBV6-5 to TRBJ2-7, with D perhaps matching TRBD2 (5 bases). The CDR3 spans 16 residues. CDR1 MNHEY and CDR2 SVGAGI come from the germline V gene. Deletions cut 8 bases from V and 0 bases from J, with 20 bases between. Here the CDR3 reads CASPTSVTGFSYEQYF. CDR3 DNA sequence: TGTGCCAGCCCTACGTCTGTAACGGGGTTCTCCTACGAGCAGTACTTC.

This clonotype was found a few times. The chain is built from TRBV4-3 and TRBJ2-6, with D unclear. Germline values: CDR1 LGHNA, CDR2 YSLEER. V lost 0 bases, J lost 0 bases, and 9 bases lay in between. This CDR3 is built from 17 residues. CDR3 in amino acids: CASSQDKSPSGANVLTF. CDR3 bases: TGCGCCAGCAGCCAAGATAAGAGCCCCTCTGGGGCCAACGTCCTGACTTTC.

The chain carries TRBV15 and TRBJ2-5; tentatively, D is TRBD1 (5 bases). CDR1 is LNHNV and CDR2 is YYDKDF in the germline V gene (reference sequence). There are 15 residues in the CDR3. Deletions cut 0 bases from V and 2 bases from J, with 10 bases between. CDR3 region: CATSRDPQGQETQYF. The CDR3, as DNA: TGTGCCACCAGCAGAGATCCCCAGGGACAAGAGACCCAGTACTTC.

The V call is TRBV20-1, the J call TRBJ2-4; perhaps TRBD1 as D (6 bases). CDR1 is DFQATT, CDR2 SNEGSKA, per germline (reference sequence). Trimming removed 0 bases at V and 8 bases at J, with 14 bases between. The CDR3 extends over 14 amino acids. The CDR3 bases are TGCAGTGCTAGAGACTACAGGGATGGGGACATTCAGTACTTC. Protein sequence: CSARDYRDGDIQYF.

The chain has TRBV20-1 and TRBJ1-6; D ambiguous. Germline CDR1 reads DFQATT; CDR2 reads SNEGSKA (reference sequence). Trimming took off 0 bases at V and 6 bases at J, with 12 bases between the two ends. The length of the CDR3 is 15 residues. The CDR3 DNA is TGCAGTGCTAGAGACCAGGAGACTCTTAATTCACCCCTCCACTTT. It codes for CSARDQETLNSPLHF.

This clonotype was recorded a few times. The V gene is TRBV3-1, the J gene TRBJ2-5; TRBD2 aligns across 11 bases. This CDR3 spans 17 amino acids. Germline CDR1 and CDR2: LGHDT and YNNKEL (reference sequence). The V segment lost 6 bases and the J segment 4 bases; nucleotides outside the gene matches: 13. CDR3 nucleotide sequence: TGTGCCAGCAGAGATACTAGCGGGGGTACCTTCCTAGAGACCCAGTACTTC. Its translation: CASRDTSGGTFLETQYF.

Only a few counts were recorded for this clonotype. CDR3 sequence (DNA): TGCAGCGTCCCCTCGGCGGCGGGCTACGAGCAGTACTTC. It is translated as CSVPSAAGYEQYF. The V call is TRBV29-1, the J call TRBJ2-7; D perhaps matches TRBD2 (5 bases). V dropped 6 bases and J dropped 3 bases, with 15 bases sitting between them. Germline loops: CDR1 SQVTM, CDR2 ANQGSEA. There are 13 residues in the CDR3.

The table lists this clonotype with a few counts. This chain links TRBV7-9 with TRBJ1-2; possibly TRBD1 for D (6 bases). The CDR3 extends over 14 amino acids. With 5 bases removed from V and 3 bases from J, the gap between germline ends came to 13 bases. Per germline, CDR1 SEHNR and CDR2 FQNEAQ (reference sequence). As DNA, the CDR3 is TGTGCCAGCAGCCAAAGACAGGAATACTATGGCTACACCTTC. Protein sequence: CASSQRQEYYGYTF.

The CDR3 here is CSARDPGGGVYNEQFF. DNA for the CDR3: TGCAGTGCTAGAGATCCGGGGGGCGGTGTATACAATGAGCAGTTCTTC. V and J are TRBV20-1 and TRBJ2-1; a possible D gene is TRBD2 (7 bases). Trimming shortened V by 0 bases and J by 4 bases, and 16 bases separated the two germline ends. Germline CDR1 and CDR2: DFQATT and SNEGSKA (reference sequence). The CDR3 length is 16 residues.